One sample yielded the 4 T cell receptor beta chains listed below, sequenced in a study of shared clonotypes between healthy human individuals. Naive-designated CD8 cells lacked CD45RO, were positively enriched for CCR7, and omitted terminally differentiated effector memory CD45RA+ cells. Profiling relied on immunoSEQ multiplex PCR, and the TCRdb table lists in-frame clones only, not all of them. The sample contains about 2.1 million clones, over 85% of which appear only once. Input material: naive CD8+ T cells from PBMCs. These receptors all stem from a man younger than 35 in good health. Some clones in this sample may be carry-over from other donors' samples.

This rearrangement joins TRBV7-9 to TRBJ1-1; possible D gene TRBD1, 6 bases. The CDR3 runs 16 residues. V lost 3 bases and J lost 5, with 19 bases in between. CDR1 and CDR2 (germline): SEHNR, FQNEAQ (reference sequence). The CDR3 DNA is TGTGCCAGCAGCTTCCGGCCGGGACAAGGGCCGACTGAAGCTTTCTTT. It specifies CASSFRPGQGPTEAFF.

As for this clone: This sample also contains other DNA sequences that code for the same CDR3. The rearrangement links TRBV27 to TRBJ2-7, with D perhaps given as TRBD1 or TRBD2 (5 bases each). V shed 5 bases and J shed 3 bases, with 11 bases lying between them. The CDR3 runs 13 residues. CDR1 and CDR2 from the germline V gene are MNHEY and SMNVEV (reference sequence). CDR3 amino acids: CASSPRDGYEQYF. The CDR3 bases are TGTGCCAGCAGTCCCCGGGACGGCTACGAGCAGTACTTC.

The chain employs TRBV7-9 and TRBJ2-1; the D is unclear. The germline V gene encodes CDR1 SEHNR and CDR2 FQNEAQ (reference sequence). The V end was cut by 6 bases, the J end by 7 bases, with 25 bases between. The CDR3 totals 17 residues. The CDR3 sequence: CASSSLRAAYLENEQFF. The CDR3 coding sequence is TGTGCCAGCAGTTCCCTCCGGGCGGCTTATCTCGAGAATGAGCAGTTCTTC. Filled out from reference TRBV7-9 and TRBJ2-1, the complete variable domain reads DTGVSQNPRHKITKRGQNVTFRCDPISEHNRLYWYRQTLGQGPEFLTYFQNEAQLEKSRLLSDRFSAERPKGSFSTLEIQRTEQGDSAMYLCASSSLRAAYLENEQFFGPGTRLTVL.

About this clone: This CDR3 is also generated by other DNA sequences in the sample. This CDR3 reads CASSLRGGSYEQYF. The CDR3 DNA reads TGTGCCAGCAGTCTCCGGGGCGGATCCTACGAGCAGTACTTC. This sequence joins TRBV28 and TRBJ2-7; either TRBD1 or TRBD2 may fit D (5 bases each). The CDR3 loop spans 14 amino acids. Germline loops: CDR1 MDHEN, CDR2 SYDVKM. The V end was cut by 5 bases, the J end by 1 base, with 12 bases between.